These 9 T cell receptor beta chains were all obtained from the same sample, sequenced in a study of blood T cell repertoires in COVID-19. TCRdb's table, derived via immunoSEQ multiplex PCR, lists solely in-frame clones and lacks some. The sample has some 130,000 clones; about 70% are singletons. Sequencing used peripheral blood. These receptors were obtained from a woman in her 70s with acute or convalescent COVID-19.

This chain joins TRBV9 and TRBJ1-5; D is perhaps TRBD1 (6 bases). Trimming removed 3 bases at V and 2 bases at J, with 12 bases between. Germline CDR1 is SGDLS and CDR2 is YYNGEE. The CDR3 covers 15 residues. CDR3 coding DNA: TGTGCCAGCAGCGCGGGGGGCGCCGGCAATCAGCCCCAGCATTTT. Translating it yields CASSAGGAGNQPQHF.

In DNA form, the CDR3 reads TGTGCCAGCAGTGAAACAGGGGGGAACACTGAAGCTTTCTTT. Translation: CASSETGGNTEAFF. The chain recombines TRBV6-4 with TRBJ1-1, with 8 bases that match TRBD1. This CDR3 has 14 residues. Germline V lookup: CDR1 MRHNA, CDR2 SNTAGT. V was clipped by 3 bases and J by 1 base; unmatched bases: 1.

The CDR3 sequence: CASSLTAIAEETQYF. CDR3 in DNA: TGTGCCAGCAGCTTGACAGCGATAGCGGAAGAGACCCAGTACTTC. The chain combines TRBV5-4 with TRBJ2-5, with a possible D match to TRBD2 (6 bases). V was pared by 1 base and J by 3 bases, with 13 bases between. Germline V lookup: CDR1 SGHNT, CDR2 YYREEE (reference sequence). This CDR3 comprises 15 residues.

This clone showed up just a few times. The chain employs TRBV7-8 and TRBJ2-2, with 7 bases lining up with TRBD1. V lost 1 base and J lost 7; bases outside the gene matches: 6. Germline loops: CDR1 SGHVS, CDR2 FQNEAQ. This CDR3 region has 15 residues. CDR3 DNA: TGTGCCAGCAGCTTAGAGGGGGCGCAGAACGGGGAGCTGTTTTTT. The encoded protein is CASSLEGAQNGELFF.

The chain links TRBV9 to TRBJ2-1, with D possibly TRBD2 on 6 matching bases. The germline CDR1 and CDR2 sequences are SGDLS and YYNGEE. CDR3 length: 13 residues. V was trimmed by 4 bases and J by 5 bases, leaving 10 bases between them. The CDR3 nucleotides read TGTGCCAGCAGCTCCAGGACTAACAATGAGCAGTTCTTC. This gives the protein CASSSRTNNEQFF.

This chain links TRBV5-4 with TRBJ2-3; TRBD2 is a possible D gene (6 bases). V was shortened by 5 bases and J by 0 bases, with 10 bases between the two germline ends. Germline CDR1 and CDR2: SGHNT and YYREEE (reference sequence). The CDR3 loop spans 14 amino acids. The CDR3 nucleotides are TGTGCCAGCAGGCAGGGACTTAGCACAGATACGCAGTATTTT. Its translation is CASRQGLSTDTQYF.

This clone was observed once. The chain is built from TRBV7-2 and TRBJ1-2, with 9 positions matching TRBD1. CDR3 length: 15 residues. Germline-derived CDR1 and CDR2 are SGHTA and FQGNSA. V dropped 1 base and J dropped 9; count of bases not matched to a gene: 9. The DNA of the CDR3 is TGTGCCAGCAGCTTAGAAGGGACAGGGTTACTCAGCTACACCTTC. Amino acids: CASSLEGTGLLSYTF.

The chain carries TRBV7-3 and TRBJ1-1; 7 bases fit TRBD1. Germline CDR1 and CDR2: SGHTA and FQGTGA. CDR3 length: 14 residues. V was pared by 5 bases and J by 1 base, with 4 bases of the junction left unmatched. The CDR3: CASSPGGENTEAFF. In nucleotides, the CDR3 is TGTGCCAGCAGCCCAGGGGGAGAGAACACTGAAGCTTTCTTT.

This clone has more than one count but fewer than ten. The chain carries TRBV15 and TRBJ2-7, with TRBD1 matching over 8 bases. Germline V gives CDR1 LNHNV, CDR2 YYDKDF (reference sequence). V shed 3 bases, J shed 4 bases, and the junction held 11 bases outside the gene matches. This CDR3 has 16 amino acids. DNA of the CDR3: TGTGCCACCAGCAGGACGAGGACAGGGCCAACTTACGAGCAGTACTTC. Translation gives CATSRTRTGPTYEQYF.